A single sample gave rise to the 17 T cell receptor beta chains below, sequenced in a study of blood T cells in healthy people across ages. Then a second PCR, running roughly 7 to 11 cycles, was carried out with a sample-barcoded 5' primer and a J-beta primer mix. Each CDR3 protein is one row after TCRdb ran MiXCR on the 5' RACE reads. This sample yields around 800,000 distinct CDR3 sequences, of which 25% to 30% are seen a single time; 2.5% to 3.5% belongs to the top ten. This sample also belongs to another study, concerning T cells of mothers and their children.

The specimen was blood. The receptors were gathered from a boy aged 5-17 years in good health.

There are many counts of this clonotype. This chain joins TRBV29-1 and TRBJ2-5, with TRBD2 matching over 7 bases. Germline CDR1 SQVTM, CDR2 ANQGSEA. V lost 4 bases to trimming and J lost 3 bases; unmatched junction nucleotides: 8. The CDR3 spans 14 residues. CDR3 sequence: CSVARGRVKETQYF. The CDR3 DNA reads TGCAGCGTTGCACGGGGGAGGGTGAAAGAGACCCAGTACTTC.

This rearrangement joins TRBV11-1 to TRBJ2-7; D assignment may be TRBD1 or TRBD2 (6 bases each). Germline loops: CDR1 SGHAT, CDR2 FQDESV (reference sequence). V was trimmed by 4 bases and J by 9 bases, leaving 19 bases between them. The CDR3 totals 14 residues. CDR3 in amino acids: CASSSAFRGDVQYF. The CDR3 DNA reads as TGTGCCAGCAGCTCCGCGTTTAGGGGGGACGTGCAGTACTTC. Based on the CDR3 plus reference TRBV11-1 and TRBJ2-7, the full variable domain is EAEVAQSPRYKITEKSQAVAFWCDPISGHATLYWYRQILGQGPELLVQFQDESVVDDSQLPKDRFSAERLKGVDSTLKIQPAELGDSAMYLCASSSAFRGDVQYFGPGTRLTVT.

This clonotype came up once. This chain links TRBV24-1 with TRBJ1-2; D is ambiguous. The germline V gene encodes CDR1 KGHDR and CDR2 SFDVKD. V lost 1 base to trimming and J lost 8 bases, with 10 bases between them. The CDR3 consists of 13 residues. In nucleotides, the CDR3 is TGTGCCACCAGTGATTTTTCCGGGAGCGGCTACACCTTC. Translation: CATSDFSGSGYTF.

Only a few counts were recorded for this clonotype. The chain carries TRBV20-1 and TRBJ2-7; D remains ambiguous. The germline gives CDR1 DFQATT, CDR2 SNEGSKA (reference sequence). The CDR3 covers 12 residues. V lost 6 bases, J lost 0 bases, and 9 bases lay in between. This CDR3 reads CSATDLSYEQYF. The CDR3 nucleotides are TGCAGTGCAACGGACCTCTCCTACGAGCAGTACTTC.

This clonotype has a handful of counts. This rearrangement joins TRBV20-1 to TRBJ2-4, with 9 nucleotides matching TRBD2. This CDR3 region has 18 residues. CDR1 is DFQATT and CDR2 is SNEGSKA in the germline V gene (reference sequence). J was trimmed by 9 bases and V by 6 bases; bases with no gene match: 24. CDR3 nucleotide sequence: TGCAGTGCCCAAGCGCAGTTTAGCGGGGGATCGGCAAAAGGCATTCAGTACTTC. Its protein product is CSAQAQFSGGSAKGIQYF.

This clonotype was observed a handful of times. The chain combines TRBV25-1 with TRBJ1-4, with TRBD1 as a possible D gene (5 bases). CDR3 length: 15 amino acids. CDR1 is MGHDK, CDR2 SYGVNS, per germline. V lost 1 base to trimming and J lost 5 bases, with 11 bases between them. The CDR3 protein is CASSEWQGGNEKLFF. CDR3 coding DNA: TGTGCCAGCAGTGAATGGCAGGGAGGGAATGAAAAACTGTTTTTT.

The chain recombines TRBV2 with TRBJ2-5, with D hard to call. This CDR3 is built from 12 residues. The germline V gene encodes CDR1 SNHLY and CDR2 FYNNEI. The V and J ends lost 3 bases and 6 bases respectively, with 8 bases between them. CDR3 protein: CASSDLVKTQYF. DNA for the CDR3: TGTGCCAGCAGTGACCTCGTAAAGACCCAGTACTTC.

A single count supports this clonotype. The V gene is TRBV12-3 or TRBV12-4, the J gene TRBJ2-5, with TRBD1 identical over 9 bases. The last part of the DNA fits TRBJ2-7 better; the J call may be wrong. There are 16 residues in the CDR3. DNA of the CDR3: TGTGCCAGCAGTTTTTCACCGGGACAGGGAGGCTACGAGCAGTACTTC. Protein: CASSFSPGQGGYEQYF.

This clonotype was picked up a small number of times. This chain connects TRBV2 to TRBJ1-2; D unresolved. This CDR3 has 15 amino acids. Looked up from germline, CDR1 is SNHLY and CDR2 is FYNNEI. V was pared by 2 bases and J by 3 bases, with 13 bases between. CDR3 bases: TGTGCCAGCAGTGAAACTGGCCCTCCAGACTATGGCTACACCTTC. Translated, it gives CASSETGPPDYGYTF.

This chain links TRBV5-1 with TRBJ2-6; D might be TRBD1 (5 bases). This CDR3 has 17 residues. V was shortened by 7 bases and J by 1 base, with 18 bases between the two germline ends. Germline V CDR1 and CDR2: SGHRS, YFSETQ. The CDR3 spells CASGAPDPPSGANVLTF. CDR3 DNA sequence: TGCGCCAGCGGGGCCCCGGACCCCCCGTCTGGGGCCAACGTCCTGACTTTC.

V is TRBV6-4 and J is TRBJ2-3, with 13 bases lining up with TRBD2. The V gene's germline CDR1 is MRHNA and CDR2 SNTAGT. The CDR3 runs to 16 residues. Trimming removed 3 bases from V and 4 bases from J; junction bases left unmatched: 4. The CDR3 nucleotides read TGTGCCAGCAGTGAGACTAGCGGGGGGTCCCCAGATACGCAGTATTTT. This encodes CASSETSGGSPDTQYF.

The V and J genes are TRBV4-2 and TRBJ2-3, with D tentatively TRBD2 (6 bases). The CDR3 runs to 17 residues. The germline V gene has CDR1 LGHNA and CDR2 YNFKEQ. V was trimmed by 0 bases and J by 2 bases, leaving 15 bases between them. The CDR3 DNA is TGTGCCAGCAGCCAAGAGGCCGGGTGGGGACTCACAGATACGCAGTATTTT. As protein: CASSQEAGWGLTDTQYF.

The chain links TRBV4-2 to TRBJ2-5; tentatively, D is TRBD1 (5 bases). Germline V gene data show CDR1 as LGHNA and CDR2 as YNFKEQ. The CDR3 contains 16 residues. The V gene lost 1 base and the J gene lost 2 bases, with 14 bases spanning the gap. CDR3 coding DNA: TGTGCCAGCAGCCAAGGTTCCGGAAGGGGACAAGAGACCCAGTACTTC. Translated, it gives CASSQGSGRGQETQYF.

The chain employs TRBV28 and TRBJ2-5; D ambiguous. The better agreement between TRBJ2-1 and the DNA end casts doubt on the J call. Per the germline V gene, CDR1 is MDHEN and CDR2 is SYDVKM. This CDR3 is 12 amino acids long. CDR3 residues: CASSLSSYEQFF. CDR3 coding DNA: TGTGCCAGCAGTTTAAGTTCTTATGAGCAGTTCTTC.

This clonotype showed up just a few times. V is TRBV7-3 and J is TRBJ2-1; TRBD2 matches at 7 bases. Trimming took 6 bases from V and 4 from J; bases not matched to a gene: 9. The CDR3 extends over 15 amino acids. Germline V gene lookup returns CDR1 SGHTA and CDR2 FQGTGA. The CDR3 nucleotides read TGTGCCAGCAGTATGTCTAGCGGTGCTTACAATGAGCAGTTCTTC. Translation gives CASSMSSGAYNEQFF.

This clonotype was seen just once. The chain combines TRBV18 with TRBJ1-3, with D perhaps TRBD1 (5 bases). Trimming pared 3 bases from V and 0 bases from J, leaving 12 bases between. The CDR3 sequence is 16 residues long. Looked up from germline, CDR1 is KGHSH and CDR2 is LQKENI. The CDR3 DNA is TGTGCCAGCTCACCTTCCGGGGGGAACTCTGGAAACACCATATATTTT. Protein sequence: CASSPSGGNSGNTIYF.

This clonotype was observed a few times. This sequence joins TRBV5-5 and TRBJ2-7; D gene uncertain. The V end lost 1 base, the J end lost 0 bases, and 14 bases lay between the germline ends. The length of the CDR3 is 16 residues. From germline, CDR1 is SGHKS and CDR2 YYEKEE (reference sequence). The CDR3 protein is CASSLMGWVPSYEQYF. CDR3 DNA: TGTGCCAGCAGCTTGATGGGGTGGGTTCCCTCCTACGAGCAGTACTTC.